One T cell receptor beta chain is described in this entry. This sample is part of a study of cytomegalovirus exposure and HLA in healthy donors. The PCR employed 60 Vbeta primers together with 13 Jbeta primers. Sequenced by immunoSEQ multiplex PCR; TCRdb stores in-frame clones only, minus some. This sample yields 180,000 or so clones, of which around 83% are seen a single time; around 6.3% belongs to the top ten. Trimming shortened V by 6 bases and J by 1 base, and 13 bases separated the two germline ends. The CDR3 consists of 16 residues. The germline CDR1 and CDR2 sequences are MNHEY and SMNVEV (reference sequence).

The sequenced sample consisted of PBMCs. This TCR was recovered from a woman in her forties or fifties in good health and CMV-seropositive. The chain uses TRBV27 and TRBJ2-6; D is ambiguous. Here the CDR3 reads CASRARGASGANVLTF. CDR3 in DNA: TGTGCCAGCAGGGCCCGTGGAGCTTCTGGGGCCAACGTCCTGACTTTC.